Following are 20 T cell receptor beta chains from one sample sequenced in a study of T cell responses to AZD1222 COVID-19 vaccine. Assay: immunoSEQ multiplex PCR; the TCRdb copy retains only in-frame clones and omits some. This table has 200,000 or so clones, around nine tenths appearing once. The material sequenced was peripheral blood, taken on day 0 of AZD1222 vaccination. The source is an adult in good health.

This chain connects TRBV6-4 to TRBJ1-5, with 7 nucleotides matching TRBD1. V shed 6 bases, J shed 7 bases, and the junction held 6 bases outside the gene matches. Germline-derived CDR1 and CDR2 are MRHNA and SNTAGT. This CDR3 has 13 amino acids. The CDR3 region has the DNA TGTGCCAGCAGCGACAGGGTTAGGCAGCCCCAGCATTTT. Protein product: CASSDRVRQPQHF.

The chain carries TRBV19 and TRBJ1-2, with D possibly being TRBD1 (5 bases). V was clipped by 4 bases and J by 4 bases, with 19 bases between them. Looked up from germline, CDR1 is LNHDA and CDR2 is SQIVND (reference sequence). This CDR3 spans 16 amino acids. CDR3 DNA: TGTGCCAGTAGTACCACCTCGGGACGCGTAAGCTATGGCTACACCTTC. The encoded protein is CASSTTSGRVSYGYTF. The whole variable domain, remainder taken from reference TRBV19 and TRBJ1-2, is DGGITQSPKYLFRKEGQNVTLSCEQNLNHDAMYWYRQDPGQGLRLIYYSQIVNDFQKGDIAEGYSVSREKKESFPLTVTSAQKNPTAFYLCASSTTSGRVSYGYTFGSGTRLTVV.

V gene TRBV19 combines with J gene TRBJ1-1, with no clear D. The V gene's germline CDR1 is LNHDA and CDR2 SQIVND (reference sequence). The V gene lost 5 bases and the J gene lost 11 bases, with 15 bases spanning the gap. The CDR3 totals 12 residues. The DNA for the CDR3 is TGTGCCAGTAGTGTCTCCGGCCGCAGGGCTTTCTTT. It encodes CASSVSGRRAFF.

This chain uses TRBV7-9 with TRBJ1-2; perhaps TRBD1 as D (5 bases). The CDR3 has 16 residues. Trimming pared 5 bases from V and 9 bases from J, leaving 25 bases between. CDR1 and CDR2 from the germline V gene are SEHNR and FQNEAQ (reference sequence). CDR3 region: CASSRPSYGGIGSYTF. CDR3 DNA sequence: TGTGCCAGCAGCCGGCCTTCCTACGGGGGGATCGGGAGCTACACCTTC.

This rearrangement joins TRBV27 to TRBJ2-3; no clear D. The CDR3 totals 11 residues. V was cut by 4 bases and J by 2 bases, with 1 base left in between. Germline V gives CDR1 MNHEY, CDR2 SMNVEV (reference sequence). The CDR3 DNA sequence: TGTGCCAGCAGTTCCACAGATACGCAGTATTTT. Translating gives CASSSTDTQYF.

This chain joins TRBV10-3 and TRBJ1-2, with D perhaps TRBD1 (6 bases). CDR1 is ENHRY, CDR2 SYGVKD, per germline. V gave up 3 bases and J gave up 4 bases, with 12 bases separating them. This CDR3 has 14 amino acids. The CDR3 region is CAISETGLGYGYTF. The CDR3 nucleotides read TGTGCCATCAGTGAAACAGGGCTCGGCTATGGCTACACCTTC.

This chain uses TRBV15 with TRBJ2-1; 11 positions agree with TRBD2. The CDR3 has 15 amino acids. CDR1 LNHNV and CDR2 YYDKDF come from the germline V gene (reference sequence). V shed 3 bases and J 2 bases; nucleotides not matched to a gene: 0. The CDR3 spells CATSRTSGTYNEQFF. For the CDR3, the DNA is TGTGCCACCAGCAGGACTAGCGGGACCTACAATGAGCAGTTCTTC.

The chain employs TRBV4-1 and TRBJ1-5; TRBD1 might be the D (5 bases). The CDR3 totals 16 residues. V gave up 4 bases and J gave up 0 bases, with 13 bases separating them. Germline CDR1 and CDR2: MGHRA and YSYEKL. This CDR3 is CASSPQGRFSNQPQHF. CDR3 DNA: TGCGCCAGCAGCCCTCAGGGCCGATTTAGCAATCAGCCCCAGCATTTT.

The CDR3 is CASSLEADRDLNEQFF. In DNA form, the CDR3 reads TGCGCCAGCAGCTTGGAGGCCGACAGGGATTTGAATGAGCAGTTCTTC. The chain combines TRBV5-1 with TRBJ2-1; TRBD1 agrees at 7 bases. V lost 0 bases to trimming and J lost 7 bases; unmatched junction nucleotides: 10. CDR1 SGHRS and CDR2 YFSETQ come from the germline V gene. CDR3 length equals 16 residues. Looking up the rest from reference TRBV5-1 and TRBJ2-1 gives the full variable domain: KAGVTQTPRYLIKTRGQQVTLSCSPISGHRSVSWYQQTPGQGLQFLFEYFSETQRNKGNFPGRFSGRQFSNSRSEMNVSTLELGDSALYLCASSLEADRDLNEQFFGPGTRLTVL.

This clone showed up just once. This chain uses TRBV4-2 with TRBJ1-4, with 9 bases identical to TRBD1. V shed 3 bases and J 0 bases; nucleotides not matched to a gene: 8. Germline V gives CDR1 LGHNA, CDR2 YNFKEQ. The length of the CDR3 is 18 residues. This CDR3 is CASSQGQGGRATNEKLFF. The CDR3 DNA follows: TGTGCCAGCAGCCAGGGACAGGGAGGGCGGGCAACTAATGAAAAACTGTTTTTT.

CDR3 sequence reads: CASSLGGTFTEAFF. CDR3 nucleotides: TGCGCCAGCAGCTTGGGTGGCACCTTCACTGAAGCTTTCTTT. The V and J genes are TRBV5-1 and TRBJ1-1; D is unresolved. The CDR3 length is 14 residues. V was shortened by 0 bases and J by 4 bases, with 10 bases between the two germline ends. Germline V gene lookup returns CDR1 SGHRS and CDR2 YFSETQ.

The genes are TRBV19 and TRBJ2-7; TRBD1 agrees at 11 bases. CDR1 is LNHDA, CDR2 SQIVND, per germline (reference sequence). V shed 2 bases and J 3 bases; nucleotides not matched to a gene: 6. CDR3 size: 16 residues. In nucleotides, the CDR3 is TGTGCCAGTAGTATACACCCCGGGACAGGGGGCTACGAGCAGTACTTC. Translating it yields CASSIHPGTGGYEQYF.

The chain recombines TRBV28 with TRBJ2-5; 7 nucleotides align to TRBD2. Germline CDR1 and CDR2: MDHEN and SYDVKM. V was pared by 8 bases and J by 3 bases, with 12 bases of the junction left unmatched. The CDR3 is made up of 15 amino acids. CDR3: CASPKWGGLKETQYF. The CDR3 DNA is TGTGCCAGCCCAAAGTGGGGAGGGTTGAAAGAGACCCAGTACTTC.

This clone has only one observation. This chain links TRBV21-1 with TRBJ2-7. TRBV21-1 is a documented pseudogene. This CDR3 has 14 residues. CDR3 sequence: CARGPRGRRYEQYF. The CDR3 DNA reads TGTGCCAGGGGGCCGAGGGGACGTCGGTACGAGCAGTACTTC.

The V and J genes are TRBV6-1 and TRBJ2-2; possibly TRBD2 for D (6 bases). The ends were cut back, 8 bases at V and 7 bases at J, with 11 bases in the middle. Looked up from germline, CDR1 is MNHNS and CDR2 is SASEGT. The CDR3 runs 12 residues. The CDR3 DNA reads TGTGCCAGCTCTACGGGGGTCGGGGAGCTGTTTTTT. It encodes CASSTGVGELFF.

The V and J genes are TRBV18 and TRBJ1-2; TRBD1 agrees at 7 bases. With V trimmed by 1 base and J by 8 bases, 7 bases remained unmatched. Germline V gene data show CDR1 as KGHSH and CDR2 as LQKENI. There are 14 residues in the CDR3. The CDR3 loop reads CASSPQPGGNGYTF. CDR3 DNA: TGTGCCAGCTCACCACAGCCAGGGGGAAACGGCTACACCTTC.

The chain combines TRBV5-4 with TRBJ2-2, with 14 positions matching TRBD2. CDR1 and CDR2 from the germline V gene are SGHNT and YYREEE (reference sequence). The CDR3 loop spans 17 amino acids. J lost 1 base, V lost 4 bases, and 3 bases had no gene match. The CDR3 region has the DNA TGTGCCAGCAGCCCCGGACTAGCGGGGGGGAACACCGGGGAGCTGTTTTTT. Its translation is CASSPGLAGGNTGELFF.

The chain has TRBV5-1 and TRBJ2-5, with TRBD2 identical over 14 bases. The CDR3 is 15 residues long. V lost 4 bases and J lost 5; bases outside the gene matches: 4. CDR1 and CDR2 (germline): SGHRS, YFSETQ. The CDR3 DNA reads TGCGCCAGCAGCGCCGGGACTAGCGGGGGCGAGACCCAGTACTTC. It yields the protein CASSAGTSGGETQYF. The entire variable domain, with the rest obtained from reference TRBV5-1 and TRBJ2-5, is as follows: KAGVTQTPRYLIKTRGQQVTLSCSPISGHRSVSWYQQTPGQGLQFLFEYFSETQRNKGNFPGRFSGRQFSNSRSEMNVSTLELGDSALYLCASSAGTSGGETQYFGPGTRLLVL.

This sequence joins TRBV6-5 and TRBJ1-6; D ambiguous. Germline CDR1 is MNHEY and CDR2 is SVGAGI. The CDR3 length is 14 residues. Trimming cost V 6 bases and J 0 bases, with 6 bases left between them. CDR3 protein: CASSGSSYNSPLHF. CDR3 sequence (DNA): TGTGCCAGCAGCGGCAGCTCCTATAATTCACCCCTCCACTTT.

The rearrangement uses TRBV2 and TRBJ1-4; unclear D gene. Germline V gene data show CDR1 as SNHLY and CDR2 as FYNNEI. This CDR3 has 12 residues. Trimming removed 7 bases at V and 8 bases at J, with 11 bases between. CDR3 coding DNA: TGTGCCAGCAAGAGGGAAGGCGAAAAACTGTTTTTT. This sequence encodes CASKREGEKLFF.